A single sample gave rise to the 3 T cell receptor beta chains below, sequenced in a study of cytomegalovirus exposure and HLA in healthy donors. Some clones are missing from TCRdb's copy, which holds only in-frame ones; the method was immunoSEQ multiplex PCR. The data show about 220,000 clones, 85% to 95% seen once. Sequences were obtained from PBMCs. Receptors originate from a woman aged 18 to 35 in good health and CMV-seronegative.

The chain carries TRBV6-1 and TRBJ1-5, with D hard to call. The CDR3 extends over 16 amino acids. Germline V gene sequence: CDR1 MNHNS, CDR2 SASEGT. V was cut by 2 bases and J by 0 bases, with 11 bases left in between. CDR3 protein: CASSELALISNQPQHF. CDR3 nucleotides: TGTGCCAGCAGTGAACTGGCCCTGATTAGCAATCAGCCCCAGCATTTT.

CDR3 in DNA: TGTGCCAGCAGCTCAGGGCTCACCTACAATGAGCAGTTCTTC. Translation gives CASSSGLTYNEQFF. V and J are TRBV28 and TRBJ2-1; D might be TRBD1 (5 bases). This CDR3 is built from 14 residues. The V end was cut by 6 bases, the J end by 2 bases, with 11 bases between. Per germline, CDR1 MDHEN and CDR2 SYDVKM. The full variable domain, its missing parts supplied by reference TRBV28 and TRBJ2-1, is DVKVTQSSRYLVKRTGEKVFLECVQDMDHENMFWYRQDPGLGLRLIYFSYDVKMKEKGDIPEGYSVSREKKERFSLILESASTNQTSMYLCASSSGLTYNEQFFGPGTRLTVL.

The V gene is TRBV11-2, the J gene TRBJ2-1; D gene uncertain. The length of the CDR3 is 13 residues. CDR1 and CDR2 from the germline V gene are SGHAT and FQNNGV. V lost 0 bases and J 6 bases, leaving 6 bases between the germline ends. CDR3 sequence reads: CASSLEYSNEQFF. The CDR3 DNA reads TGTGCCAGCAGCTTAGAGTACAGCAATGAGCAGTTCTTC.